This paragraph reports one T cell receptor (beta chain). The target antigen is unknown. The data derive from a study of T cells in narcolepsy. Findings of the study overall: Some memory CD4+ repertoires had no autoreactive clone sequences. Healthy controls reportedly lacked the autoreactive clonotypes serially found in patients' blood. Same-patient CSF and blood CD4+ T cell clonotypes included HCRT-specific and TRIB2-specific autoreactive ones.

Germline-derived CDR1 and CDR2 are SNHLY and FYNNEI. The CDR3 covers 15 residues. Trimming took 6 bases from V and 1 from J; bases not matched to a gene: 2. Clones were sequenced by immunoSEQ multiplex PCR, and TCRdb holds only the in-frame ones, with some missing. The sample carries some 20,000 clones, around 83% recorded once. The source material was memory (CD45RA-) CD4+ T cells from blood. V gene TRBV2 combines with J gene TRBJ2-2; 10 nucleotides match TRBD2. This receptor was obtained from a human donor in good health. The CDR3 is CASRGLAWNTGELFF. The CDR3 nucleotides are TGTGCCAGCAGGGGACTAGCGTGGAACACCGGGGAGCTGTTTTTT.